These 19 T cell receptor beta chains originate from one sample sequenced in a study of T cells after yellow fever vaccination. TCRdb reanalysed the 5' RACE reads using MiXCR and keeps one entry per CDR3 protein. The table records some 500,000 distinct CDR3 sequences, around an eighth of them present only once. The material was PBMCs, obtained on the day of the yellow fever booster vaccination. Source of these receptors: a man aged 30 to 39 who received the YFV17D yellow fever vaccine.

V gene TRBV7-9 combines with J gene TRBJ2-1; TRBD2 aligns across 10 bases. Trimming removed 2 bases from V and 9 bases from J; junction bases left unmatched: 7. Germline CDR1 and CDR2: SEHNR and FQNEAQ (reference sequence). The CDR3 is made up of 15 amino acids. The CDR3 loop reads CASSLLLAGASEQFF. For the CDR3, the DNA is TGTGCCAGCAGCTTATTGCTAGCGGGAGCTAGTGAGCAGTTCTTC.

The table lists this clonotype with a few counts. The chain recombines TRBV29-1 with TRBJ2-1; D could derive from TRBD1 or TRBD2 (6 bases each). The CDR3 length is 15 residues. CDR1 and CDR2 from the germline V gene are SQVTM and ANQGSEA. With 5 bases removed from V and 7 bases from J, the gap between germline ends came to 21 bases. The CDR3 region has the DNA TGCAGCGTTTCCGGGGGCGGGTTCGGGCAAAATGAGCAGTTCTTC. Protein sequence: CSVSGGGFGQNEQFF.

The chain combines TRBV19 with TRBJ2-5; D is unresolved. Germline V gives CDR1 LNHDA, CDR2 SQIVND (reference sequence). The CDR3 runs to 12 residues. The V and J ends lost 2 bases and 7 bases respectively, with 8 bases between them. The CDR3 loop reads CASSILSGTQYF. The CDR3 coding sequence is TGTGCCAGTAGTATATTATCCGGGACCCAGTACTTC.

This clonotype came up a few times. The CDR3 region is CASSVEAGTYEQYF. The CDR3 region has the DNA TGTGCCAGCAGCGTAGAGGCAGGGACCTACGAGCAGTACTTC. The J gene is TRBJ2-7, the V gene TRBV9, with D perhaps matching TRBD1 (5 bases). CDR1 SGDLS and CDR2 YYNGEE come from the germline V gene. The length of the CDR3 is 14 residues. The V end lost 0 bases, the J end lost 2 bases, and 9 bases lay between the germline ends. Together with reference TRBV9 and TRBJ2-7, the CDR3 gives the full variable domain: DSGVTQTPKHLITATGQRVTLRCSPRSGDLSVYWYQQSLDQGLQFLIQYYNGEERAKGNILERFSAQQFPDLHSELNLSSLELGDSALYFCASSVEAGTYEQYFGPGTRLTVT.

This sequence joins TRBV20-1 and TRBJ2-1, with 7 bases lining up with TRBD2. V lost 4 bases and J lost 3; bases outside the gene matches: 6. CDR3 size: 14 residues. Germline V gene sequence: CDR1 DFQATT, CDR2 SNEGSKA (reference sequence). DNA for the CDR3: TGCAGTGCTACCCCGCCGGGAGGCTACAATGAGCAGTTCTTC. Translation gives CSATPPGGYNEQFF.

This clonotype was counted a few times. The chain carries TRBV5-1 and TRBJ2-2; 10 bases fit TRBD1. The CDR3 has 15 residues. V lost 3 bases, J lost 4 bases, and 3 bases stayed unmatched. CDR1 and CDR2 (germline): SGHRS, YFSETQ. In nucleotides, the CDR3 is TGCGCCAGCAGCTCGGGACAGGGGTCCACCGGGGAGCTGTTTTTT. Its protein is CASSSGQGSTGELFF. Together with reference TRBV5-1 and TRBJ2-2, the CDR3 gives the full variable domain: KAGVTQTPRYLIKTRGQQVTLSCSPISGHRSVSWYQQTPGQGLQFLFEYFSETQRNKGNFPGRFSGRQFSNSRSEMNVSTLELGDSALYLCASSSGQGSTGELFFGEGSRLTVL.

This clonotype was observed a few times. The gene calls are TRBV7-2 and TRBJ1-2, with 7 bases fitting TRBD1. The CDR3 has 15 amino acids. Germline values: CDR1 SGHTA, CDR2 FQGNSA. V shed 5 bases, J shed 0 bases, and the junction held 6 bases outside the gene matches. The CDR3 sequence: CASSLGQQANYGYTF. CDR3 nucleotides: TGTGCCAGCAGCCTGGGACAGCAAGCTAACTATGGCTACACCTTC.

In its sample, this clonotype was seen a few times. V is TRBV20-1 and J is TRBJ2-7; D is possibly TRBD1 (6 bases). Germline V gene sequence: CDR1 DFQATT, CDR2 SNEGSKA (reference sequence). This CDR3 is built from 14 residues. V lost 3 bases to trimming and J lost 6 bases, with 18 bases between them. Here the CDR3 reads CSASGQNVGAEQYF. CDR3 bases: TGCAGTGCTAGCGGACAGAACGTAGGGGCCGAGCAGTACTTC.

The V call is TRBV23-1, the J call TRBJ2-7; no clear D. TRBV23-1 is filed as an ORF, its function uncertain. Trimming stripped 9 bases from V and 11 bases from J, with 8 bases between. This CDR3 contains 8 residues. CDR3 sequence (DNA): TGCGCCAGTAGGGAAAAGTACTTC. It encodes CASREKYF.

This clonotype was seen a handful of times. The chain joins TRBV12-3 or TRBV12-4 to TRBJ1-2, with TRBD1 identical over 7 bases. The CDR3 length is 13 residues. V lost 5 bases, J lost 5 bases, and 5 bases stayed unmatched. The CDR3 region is CASSEDRSYGYTF. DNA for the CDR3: TGTGCCAGCAGTGAGGACAGGTCTTATGGCTACACCTTC.

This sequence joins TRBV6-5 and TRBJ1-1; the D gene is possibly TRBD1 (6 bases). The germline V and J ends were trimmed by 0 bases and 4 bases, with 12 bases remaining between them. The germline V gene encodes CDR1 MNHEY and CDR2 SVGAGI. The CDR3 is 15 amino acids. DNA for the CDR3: TGTGCCAGCAGTTACTCAGCGGTGGACAGCACTGAAGCTTTCTTT. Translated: CASSYSAVDSTEAFF.

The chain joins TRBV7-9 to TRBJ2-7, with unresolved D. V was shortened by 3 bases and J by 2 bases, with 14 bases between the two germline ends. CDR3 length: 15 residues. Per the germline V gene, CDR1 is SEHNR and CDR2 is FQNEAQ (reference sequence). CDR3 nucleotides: TGTGCCAGCAGCTTTGAATACTCGGCGACCTACGAGCAGTACTTC. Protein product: CASSFEYSATYEQYF. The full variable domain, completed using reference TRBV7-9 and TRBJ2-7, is DTGVSQNPRHKITKRGQNVTFRCDPISEHNRLYWYRQTLGQGPEFLTYFQNEAQLEKSRLLSDRFSAERPKGSFSTLEIQRTEQGDSAMYLCASSFEYSATYEQYFGPGTRLTVT.

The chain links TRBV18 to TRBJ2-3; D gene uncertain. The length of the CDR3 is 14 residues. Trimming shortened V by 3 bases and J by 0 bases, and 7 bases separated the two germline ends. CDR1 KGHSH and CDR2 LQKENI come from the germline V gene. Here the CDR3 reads CASSPIDSTDTQYF. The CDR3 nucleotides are TGTGCCAGCTCACCGATAGATAGCACAGATACGCAGTATTTT.

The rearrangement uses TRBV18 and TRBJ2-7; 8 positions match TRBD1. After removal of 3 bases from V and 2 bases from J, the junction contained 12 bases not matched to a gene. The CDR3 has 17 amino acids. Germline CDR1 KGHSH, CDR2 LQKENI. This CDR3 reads CASSPGSGTGVAYEQYF. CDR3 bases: TGTGCCAGCTCACCGGGGAGTGGGACAGGCGTCGCCTACGAGCAGTACTTC.

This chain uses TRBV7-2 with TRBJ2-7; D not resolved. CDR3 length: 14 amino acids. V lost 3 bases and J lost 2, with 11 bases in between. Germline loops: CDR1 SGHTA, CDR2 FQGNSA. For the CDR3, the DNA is TGTGCCAGCAGCTTTGGACGTTCGGCCTACGAGCAGTACTTC. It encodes CASSFGRSAYEQYF.

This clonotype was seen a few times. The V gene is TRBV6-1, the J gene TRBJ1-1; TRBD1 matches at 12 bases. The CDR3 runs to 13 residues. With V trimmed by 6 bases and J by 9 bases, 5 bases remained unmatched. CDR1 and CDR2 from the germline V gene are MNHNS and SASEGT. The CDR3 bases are TGTGCCAGCAGCATGGGACAGGGGGCAAAAGCTTTCTTT. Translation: CASSMGQGAKAFF.

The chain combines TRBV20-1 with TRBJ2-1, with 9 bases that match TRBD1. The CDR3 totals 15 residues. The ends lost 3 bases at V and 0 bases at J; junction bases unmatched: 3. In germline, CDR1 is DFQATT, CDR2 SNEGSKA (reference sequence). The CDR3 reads CSARGTGSSYNEQFF. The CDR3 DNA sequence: TGCAGTGCTAGGGGGACAGGGAGCTCCTACAATGAGCAGTTCTTC.

CDR3 sequence (DNA): TGCAGTGCTCAACCACAGGGCTACGAGCAGTACTTC. Translation: CSAQPQGYEQYF. The chain is built from TRBV20-1 and TRBJ2-7, with D perhaps TRBD1 (6 bases). V lost 5 bases and J 3 bases, leaving 11 bases between the germline ends. Germline values: CDR1 DFQATT, CDR2 SNEGSKA (reference sequence). There are 12 residues in the CDR3.

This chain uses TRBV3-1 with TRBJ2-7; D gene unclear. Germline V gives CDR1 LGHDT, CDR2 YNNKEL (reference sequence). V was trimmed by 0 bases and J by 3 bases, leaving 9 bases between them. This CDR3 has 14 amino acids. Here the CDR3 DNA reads TGTGCCAGCAGCCAAGATTTCAGTCTCTACGAGCAGTACTTC. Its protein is CASSQDFSLYEQYF.